A single sample gave rise to the 30 T cell receptor beta chains below, sequenced in a study of blood T cells in healthy people across ages. Combining a sample-barcoded 5' primer with a J-beta primer mix, a second PCR ran for about 7 to 12 cycles. TCRdb re-called the 5' RACE reads through MiXCR, storing one row per CDR3 protein. The sample lists approximately 960,000 distinct CDR3 sequences, about 27% seen once, with 10% in the top ten. This sample also belongs to another study, concerning T cells of mothers and their children.

Sequences were obtained from blood. These receptors all stem from a woman between 40 and 55 years old in good health.

This clonotype has just a few counts. The J gene is TRBJ2-2, the V gene TRBV9; tentative D call: TRBD2 (5 bases). Looked up from germline, CDR1 is SGDLS and CDR2 is YYNGEE. Trimming shortened V by 0 bases and J by 11 bases, and 17 bases separated the two germline ends. CDR3 length equals 15 residues. The CDR3 sequence: CASSVDGFGVFELFF. CDR3 nucleotides: TGTGCCAGCAGCGTAGACGGTTTCGGGGTTTTTGAGCTGTTTTTT.

The gene calls are TRBV12-3 or TRBV12-4 and TRBJ1-5; D may be TRBD1 (5 bases). The CDR3 totals 14 residues. Trimming shortened V by 5 bases and J by 5 bases, and 13 bases separated the two germline ends. CDR3 sequence: CASSQAGRDQPQHF. The CDR3 coding sequence is TGTGCCAGCAGTCAAGCGGGACGGGATCAGCCCCAGCATTTT.

The chain links TRBV20-1 to TRBJ2-1; TRBD2 aligns across 10 bases. The J segment lost 4 bases and the V segment lost 3 bases, leaving 9 bases of the junction unmatched. This CDR3 spans 16 amino acids. The germline gives CDR1 DFQATT, CDR2 SNEGSKA (reference sequence). CDR3 amino acids: CSASDTSGTFYNEQFF. In DNA, the CDR3 is TGCAGTGCTAGTGATACTAGCGGGACCTTTTACAATGAGCAGTTCTTC.

This CDR3 reads CSACWIAEQFF. The CDR3 DNA reads as TGCAGTGCTTGCTGGATAGCGGAGCAGTTCTTC. The chain couples TRBV20-1 to TRBJ2-1; tentatively, D is TRBD2 (5 bases). CDR1 and CDR2 from the germline V gene are DFQATT and SNEGSKA (reference sequence). This CDR3 has 11 amino acids. Trimming stripped 5 bases from V and 10 bases from J, with 12 bases between.

This clonotype was observed a handful of times. Written as DNA, the CDR3 is TGTGCCAGCTCAGCTACGGTGGACGCTTTCTATGAGCAGTTCTTC. This translates into CASSATVDAFYEQFF. The chain recombines TRBV18 with TRBJ2-1; D remains unclear. The V gene lost 5 bases and the J gene lost 8 bases, with 19 bases spanning the gap. The CDR3 is made up of 15 amino acids. Germline CDR1 is KGHSH and CDR2 is LQKENI.

This clonotype was seen repeatedly, ten times or more. One junction end disagrees with the germline gene, perhaps due to a read error. The rearrangement uses TRBV6-6 and TRBJ2-7, with D possibly called TRBD1 or TRBD2 (6 bases each). Germline V gene data show CDR1 as MNHNY and CDR2 as SVGAGI (reference sequence). This CDR3 is built from 14 residues. CDR3: CASMRGASSDEQYF. The CDR3 nucleotides are TGTGCCAGCATGAGGGGGGCTAGCTCCGACGAGCAGTACTTC.

This clonotype was recorded a few times. This may be a read error: a much more frequent sequence differs by one nucleotide. J is TRBJ2-7 and V is TRBV29-1; D might be TRBD1 (6 bases). Per germline, CDR1 SQVTM and CDR2 ANQGSEA. This CDR3 has 13 residues. V lost 4 bases to trimming and J lost 5 bases, with 15 bases between them. For the CDR3, the DNA is TGCAGCGTTGGGGGGCAGGGCAGCGACGAGCAGTACTTC. Its protein is CSVGGQGSDEQYF.

This clonotype has ten or more counts. CDR3: CASSPTMGEQYF. CDR3 nucleotides: TGTGCCAGCAGCCCGACCATGGGCGAGCAGTACTTC. This chain joins TRBV7-2 and TRBJ2-7; no firm D call. The CDR3 extends over 12 amino acids. Germline V CDR1 and CDR2: SGHTA, FQGNSA. V was shortened by 5 bases and J by 6 bases, with 11 bases between the two germline ends. Full variable domain (missing parts from reference TRBV7-2 and TRBJ2-7): GAGVSQSPSNKVTEKGKDVELRCDPISGHTALYWYRQSLGQGLEFLIYFQGNSAPDKSGLPSDRFSAERTGGSVSTLTIQRTQQEDSAVYLCASSPTMGEQYFGPGTRLTVT.

The chain joins TRBV5-1 to TRBJ2-7; TRBD2 aligns across 12 bases. Germline assignment: CDR1 SGHRS and CDR2 YFSETQ. This CDR3 comprises 16 residues. V lost 4 bases, J lost 2 bases, and 7 bases stayed unmatched. The CDR3 nucleotides are TGCGCCAGCAGCGGACTAACTAGCGGGGGGACCTACGAGCAGTACTTC. This gives the protein CASSGLTSGGTYEQYF. The whole variable domain, filled in from reference TRBV5-1 and TRBJ2-7, reads KAGVTQTPRYLIKTRGQQVTLSCSPISGHRSVSWYQQTPGQGLQFLFEYFSETQRNKGNFPGRFSGRQFSNSRSEMNVSTLELGDSALYLCASSGLTSGGTYEQYFGPGTRLTVT.

This clonotype was seen a handful of times. J is TRBJ2-1 and V is TRBV9; D remains ambiguous. There are 13 residues in the CDR3. The germline V gene encodes CDR1 SGDLS and CDR2 YYNGEE. Deletions cut 2 bases from V and 4 bases from J, with 7 bases between. CDR3 amino acids: CASSVAVYNEQFF. In nucleotides, the CDR3 is TGTGCCAGCAGCGTGGCCGTTTACAATGAGCAGTTCTTC.

DNA for the CDR3: TGTGCCAGCAGCTCGACTTGGCGGGAGACCCAGTACTTC. Protein sequence: CASSSTWRETQYF. The chain recombines TRBV21-1 with TRBJ2-7; the table names TRBD2, a call not compared with the DNA. The J call may be faulty, since TRBJ2-5 better matches the DNA end. TRBV21-1 is described as a pseudogene. The CDR3 has 13 amino acids.

This chain connects TRBV9 to TRBJ2-1; 8 nucleotides align to TRBD2. The V and J ends lost 0 bases and 0 bases, in that order; junction bases with no gene match: 5. In germline, CDR1 is SGDLS, CDR2 YYNGEE. There are 17 residues in the CDR3. The CDR3 DNA is TGTGCCAGCAGCGTAGCGGGGGGGTCGAGCTCCTACAATGAGCAGTTCTTC. Protein: CASSVAGGSSSYNEQFF. Filled out from reference TRBV9 and TRBJ2-1, the complete variable domain reads DSGVTQTPKHLITATGQRVTLRCSPRSGDLSVYWYQQSLDQGLQFLIQYYNGEERAKGNILERFSAQQFPDLHSELNLSSLELGDSALYFCASSVAGGSSSYNEQFFGPGTRLTVL.

This clonotype was counted many times. V is TRBV7-3 and J is TRBJ2-3, with a possible D match to TRBD1 (6 bases). Germline lookup yields CDR1 SGHTA and CDR2 FQGTGA. Trimming took off 5 bases at V and 5 bases at J, with 11 bases between the two ends. The CDR3 is 13 amino acids. CDR3 sequence: CASSPQGLDTQYF. The CDR3 DNA sequence: TGTGCCAGCAGCCCGCAGGGGTTAGATACGCAGTATTTT. Complete variable domain (other parts from reference TRBV7-3 and TRBJ2-3): GAGVSQTPSNKVTEKGKYVELRCDPISGHTALYWYRQSLGQGPEFLIYFQGTGAADDSGLPNDRFFAVRPEGSVSTLKIQRTERGDSAVYLCASSPQGLDTQYFGPGTRLTVL.

This clonotype was picked up a small number of times. The rearrangement uses TRBV6-1 and TRBJ2-1; TRBD2 aligns across 10 bases. The CDR3 covers 20 residues. Germline CDR1 MNHNS, CDR2 SASEGT. The J segment lost 0 bases and the V segment lost 2 bases, leaving 13 bases of the junction unmatched. The CDR3 DNA reads TGTGCCAGCAGTGAAAAATCGGTAGGAGCGGGGGGGAGCTCCTACAATGAGCAGTTCTTC. It codes for CASSEKSVGAGGSSYNEQFF.

This clonotype was seen only a few times. This chain joins TRBV5-8 and TRBJ2-3; 8 bases line up with TRBD2. The length of the CDR3 is 15 residues. The germline V gene has CDR1 SGHTS and CDR2 YDEGEE. The ends lost 4 bases at V and 5 bases at J; junction bases unmatched: 9. Here the CDR3 reads CASSVRGGLGDTQYF. As DNA, the CDR3 is TGTGCCAGCAGCGTTCGGGGGGGCCTAGGAGATACGCAGTATTTT.

The chain carries TRBV5-1 and TRBJ2-1; 13 bases line up with TRBD2. The V and J ends lost 1 base and 9 bases, in that order; junction bases with no gene match: 4. This CDR3 has 15 amino acids. Germline lookup yields CDR1 SGHRS and CDR2 YFSETQ. CDR3 nucleotides: TGCGCCAGCAGCTTGCAACTAGCGGGGGGGACTGAGCAGTTCTTC. This sequence encodes CASSLQLAGGTEQFF.

The genes are TRBV20-1 and TRBJ2-4, with 8 bases that match TRBD1. The end of the DNA is better explained by TRBJ2-7, so the J call may be wrong. CDR1 and CDR2 from the germline V gene are DFQATT and SNEGSKA (reference sequence). This CDR3 region has 13 residues. The chain's CDR3 is CSATRTGRSEQYF. The CDR3 region has the DNA TGCAGTGCGACCAGGACAGGGAGGAGCGAGCAGTACTTC.

About this clonotype: One end of the junction does not line up with germline, which may come from a read error. The chain has TRBV28 and TRBJ1-2; D gene uncertain. This CDR3 is 13 amino acids long. The germline V gene has CDR1 MDHEN and CDR2 SYDVKM. CDR3 residues: CTSSLYENYGYTF. CDR3 DNA: TGTACCAGCAGTTTATACGAAAACTATGGCTACACCTTC.

This clonotype was recorded many times. The chain combines TRBV7-9 with TRBJ2-1; 8 nucleotides line up with TRBD1. This CDR3 region has 18 residues. CDR1 SEHNR and CDR2 FQNEAQ come from the germline V gene (reference sequence). Germline trimming cut 5 bases from V and 8 bases from J; bases unmatched to any gene: 20. CDR3 DNA sequence: TGTGCCAGCAGCCGACAGGGGTTTACCACAACAGCCGGGGATGAGCAGTTCTTC. This sequence encodes CASSRQGFTTTAGDEQFF. Drawing the rest from reference TRBV7-9 and TRBJ2-1, the complete variable domain is DTGVSQNPRHKITKRGQNVTFRCDPISEHNRLYWYRQTLGQGPEFLTYFQNEAQLEKSRLLSDRFSAERPKGSFSTLEIQRTEQGDSAMYLCASSRQGFTTTAGDEQFFGPGTRLTVL.

The CDR3: CASSQRGTGASTEAFF. The CDR3 nucleotides read TGTGCCAGCAGCCAACGAGGGACAGGGGCCAGCACTGAAGCTTTCTTT. This chain joins TRBV7-2 and TRBJ1-1, with 10 bases aligning to TRBD1. Per the germline V gene, CDR1 is SGHTA and CDR2 is FQGNSA. V dropped 5 bases and J dropped 4; count of bases not matched to a gene: 10. The CDR3 runs to 16 residues.

The chain's CDR3 is CAISESKGTGARNEQFF. The CDR3 DNA reads TGTGCCATCAGTGAGTCGAAAGGGACAGGCGCCAGGAATGAGCAGTTCTTC. This chain uses TRBV10-3 with TRBJ2-1; 8 bases align to TRBD1. The length of the CDR3 is 17 residues. Germline V gene sequence: CDR1 ENHRY, CDR2 SYGVKD. The V segment lost 0 bases and the J segment 7 bases; nucleotides outside the gene matches: 11.

The V call is TRBV5-1, the J call TRBJ2-1, with TRBD2 matching 11 bases. Germline-derived CDR1 and CDR2 are SGHRS and YFSETQ. CDR3 length equals 16 residues. Unmatched junction bases numbered 7, after V lost 0 bases and J lost 8 bases. The DNA of the CDR3 is TGCGCCAGCAGCTTGGGACTAGCGGGGCTGGGCGATGAGCAGTTCTTC. Translated: CASSLGLAGLGDEQFF.

This clonotype was seen repeatedly, ten times or more. This chain links TRBV20-1 with TRBJ2-1; D possibly corresponds to TRBD2 (5 bases). The CDR3 covers 15 residues. The germline gives CDR1 DFQATT, CDR2 SNEGSKA (reference sequence). V lost 1 base and J lost 4, with 14 bases in between. CDR3 DNA sequence: TGCAGTGCTAGAGGTGATAGAGCGGTATACAATGAGCAGTTCTTC. The encoded protein is CSARGDRAVYNEQFF.

There are a few counts of this clonotype. The chain recombines TRBV7-8 with TRBJ2-7; D unclear. The germline V gene encodes CDR1 SGHVS and CDR2 FQNEAQ. The length of the CDR3 is 14 residues. Trimming took 5 bases from V and 0 from J, leaving 11 bases between them. As DNA, the CDR3 is TGTGCCAGCAGCCCCCGCAGACTCTCCTACGAGCAGTACTTC. Amino acids: CASSPRRLSYEQYF.

The V and J genes are TRBV18 and TRBJ2-4, with 9 bases identical to TRBD1. The trim removed 5 bases at V and 15 bases at J, leaving 17 bases unmatched. The CDR3 loop spans 15 amino acids. Germline V gene lookup returns CDR1 KGHSH and CDR2 LQKENI. CDR3 sequence: CASSSLTGGKNIWYF. In nucleotides, the CDR3 is TGTGCCAGCTCATCTCTGACAGGGGGGAAGAACATTTGGTACTTC.

On this clonotype: A read error may explain this, as a much larger clone is one base away. This chain's CDR3 is CASSLVGGQHRYEQYF. In DNA form, the CDR3 reads TGTGCCAGCAGCTTGGTGGGGGGCCAACACCGCTACGAGCAGTACTTC. V usage is TRBV5-5 and J usage is TRBJ2-7; possibly TRBD1 or TRBD2 for D (6 bases each). The CDR3 covers 16 residues. CDR1 and CDR2 from the germline V gene are SGHKS and YYEKEE (reference sequence). The ends were cut back, 0 bases at V and 3 bases at J, with 16 bases in the middle.

This CDR3 reads CASSWMPSQEQFF. The CDR3 DNA reads TGTGCCAGCAGTTGGATGCCTAGCCAGGAGCAGTTCTTC. The chain combines TRBV27 with TRBJ2-1, with a weak D call TRBD2 (5 bases). V was cut by 4 bases and J by 10 bases, with 14 bases left in between. This CDR3 has 13 amino acids. Germline CDR1 MNHEY, CDR2 SMNVEV (reference sequence).

The table lists this clonotype with many counts. The V gene is TRBV9, the J gene TRBJ2-5, with unresolved D. V was shortened by 2 bases and J by 3 bases, with 8 bases between the two germline ends. There are 13 residues in the CDR3. Per the germline V gene, CDR1 is SGDLS and CDR2 is YYNGEE. CDR3 sequence: CASSVSPEETQYF. The CDR3 DNA is TGTGCCAGCAGCGTGAGCCCTGAAGAGACCCAGTACTTC.

This clonotype was detected many times. This rearrangement joins TRBV4-1 to TRBJ1-2; 9 positions match TRBD1. In germline, CDR1 is MGHRA, CDR2 YSYEKL. The V and J ends lost 1 base and 4 bases, in that order; junction bases with no gene match: 13. CDR3 length: 18 amino acids. CDR3 region: CASSQVPTGGERVYGYTF. The CDR3 DNA reads TGCGCCAGCAGCCAAGTCCCTACAGGGGGCGAAAGGGTCTATGGCTACACCTTC.

This clonotype was detected many times. The V gene is TRBV20-1, the J gene TRBJ2-7; tentatively, D is TRBD2 (5 bases). The CDR3 contains 13 residues. The V end was cut by 7 bases, the J end by 1 base, with 14 bases between. The germline V gene encodes CDR1 DFQATT and CDR2 SNEGSKA (reference sequence). The CDR3 region is CSGHSGESYEQYF. CDR3 bases: TGCAGTGGCCATTCCGGGGAGTCCTACGAGCAGTACTTC.